This is a list of T cell receptor beta chains from one sample in a study of blood T cell repertoires in COVID-19. Sequenced by immunoSEQ multiplex PCR; TCRdb stores in-frame clones only, minus some. The sample consists of over 150,000 clones, 84% of them appearing once. Sequenced: peripheral blood. The receptor source for this set is a man younger than 35 with active or convalescent COVID-19. Both conserved end residues are part of each CDR3. D genes are given only for firm matches. Some rows mark clone size as missing; the rest say once, few, many or name a class of expanded clone.

cdr3_length,clone_size,d_call,j_call,v_call,cdr3_aa,cdr3_nt
14,-,-,TRBJ2-3,TRBV7-2,CASSSRQTTDTQYF,TGTGCCAGCAGCTCCAGACAGACCACAGATACGCAGTATTTT
13,once,-,TRBJ2-7,TRBV9,CASSVGPSYEQYF,TGTGCCAGCAGCGTAGGTCCCAGCTACGAGCAGTACTTC
13,-,TRBD1,TRBJ2-5,TRBV13,CASSGQGNQTQYF,TGTGCCAGCAGTGGACAGGGCAATCAGACCCAGTACTTC
15,-,-,TRBJ1-3,TRBV14,CASSQERYSGNTIYF,TGTGCCAGCAGCCAAGAACGGTACTCTGGAAACACCATATATTTT
13,few,-,TRBJ1-1,TRBV20-1,CSASRWGSTEAFF,TGCAGTGCTAGTAGGTGGGGCTCCACTGAAGCTTTCTTT
15,-,-,TRBJ1-3,TRBV7-9,CASSLGDTSGNTIYF,TGTGCCAGCAGCTTAGGGGACACCTCTGGAAACACCATATATTTT
15,-,-,TRBJ2-6,TRBV6-5,CASSQGSSGANVLTF,TGTGCCAGCAGCCAGGGATCGTCTGGGGCCAACGTCCTGACTTTC
14,once,TRBD1,TRBJ2-3,TRBV19,CASGIKQGADTQYF,TGTGCCAGTGGAATAAAACAGGGGGCGGATACGCAGTATTTT
15,-,-,TRBJ2-3,TRBV2,CASSPQTRSTDTQYF,TGTGCCAGCAGCCCCCAGACGCGGAGCACAGATACGCAGTATTTT
12,-,-,TRBJ2-1,TRBV7-9,CASSLGQNEQFF,TGTGCCAGCAGCTTAGGGCAGAATGAGCAGTTCTTC
19,-,TRBD2,TRBJ2-6,TRBV20-1,CSASTPLAGDLSGANVLTF,TGCAGTGCTAGTACCCCGCTAGCGGGGGATCTCTCTGGGGCCAACGTCCTGACTTTC
15,-,TRBD2,TRBJ2-7,TRBV18,CASSPRTSGGYEQYF,TGTGCCAGCTCACCCCGGACTAGCGGGGGTTACGAGCAGTACTTC
12,-,-,TRBJ1-6,TRBV11-2,CASSPVNSPLHF,TGTGCCAGCAGCCCAGTTAATTCACCCCTCCACTTT
14,-,-,TRBJ1-6,TRBV18,CASSPPGKNSPLHF,TGTGCCAGCTCGCCGCCGGGAAAGAATTCACCCCTCCACTTT
14,-,TRBD1,TRBJ2-7,TRBV5-6,CASSLNRGWYEQYF,TGTGCCAGCAGCTTGAACAGGGGATGGTACGAGCAGTACTTC
15,-,TRBD1,TRBJ2-1,TRBV19,CASSNIRDRAHEQFF,TGTGCCAGTAGCAACATCCGGGACAGGGCTCATGAGCAGTTCTTC
14,-,-,TRBJ2-5,TRBV28,CASRFTGLQETQYF,TGTGCCAGCAGATTTACAGGGCTACAAGAGACCCAGTACTTC
14,-,-,TRBJ2-5,TRBV7-2,CASSLAVVEETQYF,TGTGCCAGCAGCTTAGCGGTGGTAGAAGAGACCCAGTACTTC
16,many,TRBD2,TRBJ2-3,TRBV2,CASSHTSGTPTDTQYF,TGTGCCAGCAGTCACACTAGCGGGACCCCCACAGATACGCAGTATTTT
16,-,TRBD1,TRBJ2-7,TRBV9,CASSVDQGQGFYEQYF,TGTGCCAGCAGCGTAGATCAGGGACAGGGTTTTTACGAGCAGTACTTC
14,-,-,TRBJ1-5,TRBV18,CASSQQYSNQPQHF,TGTGCCAGCTCACAACAGTATAGCAATCAGCCCCAGCATTTT
16,-,TRBD1,TRBJ2-5,TRBV29-1,CSVEDPSGQGLKTQYF,TGCAGCGTTGAAGATCCGTCAGGACAGGGTTTAAAGACCCAGTACTTC
16,-,TRBD1,TRBJ2-1,TRBV7-2,CASSFLTGGSYNEQFF,TGTGCCAGCAGCTTTCTGACAGGGGGTTCCTACAATGAGCAGTTCTTC
14,-,TRBD1,TRBJ2-7,TRBV15,CATSRGDRAYEQYF,TGTGCCACCAGCAGAGGGGACAGGGCCTACGAGCAGTACTTC
14,-,TRBD1,TRBJ2-1,TRBV28,CASKETGVYNEQFF,TGTGCCAGCAAAGAGACAGGGGTCTACAATGAGCAGTTCTTC